The 17 T cell receptor beta chains below come from one sample, sequenced in a study of Graves' ophthalmopathy and Graves' hyperthyroidism. RNA transcripts were the template, and TCR beta CDR3 regions were amplified from them. The first round was an RT-PCR with HTBI primers, and the second round was a multiplex PCR. MiXCR, applied by TCRdb to the multiplex PCR reads, yields one record per CDR3 protein. This table has hundreds of thousands of distinct CDR3 sequences, about two fifths appearing once. Source material: peripheral blood. The receptor source for this set is an adult man with Graves' ophthalmopathy.

This chain joins TRBV13 and TRBJ2-5; perhaps TRBD2 as D (6 bases). The germline V and J ends were trimmed by 5 bases and 6 bases, with 13 bases remaining between them. This CDR3 spans 13 amino acids. CDR1 is PRHDT and CDR2 is FYEKMQ in the germline V gene (reference sequence). CDR3 region: CASSILLAQTQYF. The CDR3 nucleotides are TGTGCCAGCAGCATACTACTAGCCCAGACCCAGTACTTC.

In this sample, this clonotype turned up many times. The rearrangement joins TRBV7-9 to TRBJ1-5; D is perhaps TRBD1 (5 bases). V lost 7 bases and J 4 bases, leaving 11 bases between the germline ends. The CDR3 is 13 residues long. Germline CDR1 SEHNR, CDR2 FQNEAQ (reference sequence). The CDR3 protein is CASTAGGNQPQHF. CDR3 nucleotides: TGTGCCAGCACCGCCGGGGGGAATCAGCCCCAGCATTTT.

The J gene is TRBJ1-6, the V gene TRBV19; 8 bases map to TRBD1. The CDR3 spans 16 residues. The V gene end was trimmed by 6 bases and the J gene end by 1 base; junction bases not matched to a gene: 5. In germline, CDR1 is LNHDA, CDR2 SQIVND (reference sequence). The CDR3 sequence is CASSQNRGSYNSPLHF. CDR3 in DNA: TGTGCCAGTAGCCAAAACAGGGGGTCCTATAATTCACCCCTCCACTTT.

This clonotype turned up a few times. The V gene is TRBV9, the J gene TRBJ2-2, with D unclear. CDR1 is SGDLS, CDR2 YYNGEE, per germline. Trimming removed 1 base at V and 6 bases at J, with 4 bases between. The CDR3 contains 12 residues. The CDR3 loop is CASSVFPGELFF. The CDR3 DNA is TGTGCCAGCAGCGTATTCCCCGGGGAGCTGTTTTTT.

This clonotype was counted at least ten times. The chain uses TRBV10-3 and TRBJ2-7; TRBD1 matches 8 bases. The CDR3 spans 14 residues. The V and J ends lost 4 bases and 1 base, in that order; junction bases with no gene match: 3. Germline CDR1 is ENHRY and CDR2 is SYGVKD. CDR3 protein: CAISGDRTSYEQYF. Written as DNA, the CDR3 is TGTGCCATCAGTGGGGACAGGACATCCTACGAGCAGTACTTC.

This clonotype occurred many times. The chain uses TRBV12-3 or TRBV12-4 and TRBJ1-1; D uncertain. This CDR3 contains 15 residues. Trimming stripped 8 bases from V and 4 bases from J, with 20 bases between. The CDR3 DNA reads as TGTGCCAGCCAGGACCAGGTAGCCGGACGCACTGAAGCTTTCTTT. This codes for CASQDQVAGRTEAFF.

This clonotype was observed a few times. V is TRBV29-1 and J is TRBJ1-2; the D gene is possibly TRBD1 (6 bases). The CDR3 length is 13 residues. Trimming stripped 3 bases from V and 6 bases from J, with 14 bases between. CDR1 is SQVTM and CDR2 is ANQGSEA in the germline V gene. As DNA, the CDR3 is TGCAGCGTTGACAGCACAGGGTTCCATGGCTACACCTTC. Its protein is CSVDSTGFHGYTF.

V usage is TRBV2 and J usage is TRBJ1-2; D is unclear. Germline V gives CDR1 SNHLY, CDR2 FYNNEI. The CDR3 consists of 14 residues. Trimming left V 5 bases short and J 5 bases short, with 15 bases between. The CDR3 DNA reads as TGTGCCAGCAGTTGCGGTAGCGGTCAATATGGCTACACCTTC. This gives the protein CASSCGSGQYGYTF.

Comment on this clonotype: This may arise from a read error, as a much more abundant clone is one base away. The chain recombines TRBV2 with TRBJ2-7; 10 nucleotides line up with TRBD2. J was trimmed by 4 bases and V by 6 bases; bases with no gene match: 9. This CDR3 has 15 amino acids. Looked up from germline, CDR1 is SNHLY and CDR2 is FYNNEI. CDR3 sequence: CASSSYKREGYEQYF. As DNA, the CDR3 is TGTGCCAGCAGCTCATACAAGCGGGAGGGATACGAGCAGTACTTC.

The chain recombines TRBV19 with TRBJ2-5; weak D call: TRBD2 (7 bases). In germline, CDR1 is LNHDA, CDR2 SQIVND (reference sequence). Trimming pared 6 bases from V and 5 bases from J, leaving 19 bases between. The CDR3 is 15 residues long. This CDR3 reads CASRPPWGGLETQYF. Here the CDR3 DNA reads TGTGCCAGTAGACCCCCTTGGGGGGGGCTCGAGACCCAGTACTTC.

The J gene is TRBJ1-2, the V gene TRBV25-1; possible D gene TRBD1, 5 bases. Germline V gives CDR1 MGHDK, CDR2 SYGVNS. The CDR3 is 20 residues long. With 3 bases removed from V and 0 bases from J, the gap between germline ends came to 26 bases. In DNA form, the CDR3 reads TGTGCCAGCAGTGATAAGGATTGGGGCGTTGGCAAGGGAGCTAACTATGGCTACACCTTC. Protein sequence: CASSDKDWGVGKGANYGYTF.

This clonotype occurred a few times. The rearrangement links TRBV5-1 to TRBJ2-7; perhaps TRBD1 as D (6 bases). Germline V CDR1 and CDR2: SGHRS, YFSETQ. V was pared by 0 bases and J by 4 bases, with 14 bases between. The CDR3 spans 15 residues. The CDR3: CASSLVGATNYEQYF. Here the CDR3 DNA reads TGCGCCAGCAGCTTGGTGGGGGCCACTAATTACGAGCAGTACTTC.

On this clonotype itself: This sequence may be a read error, since a much larger clone differs from it by one base. The conserved final phenylalanine or tryptophan is absent from the CDR3, which likely points to a read error. The chain employs TRBV4-1 and TRBJ2-7; D uncertain. V was shortened by 4 bases and J by 2 bases, with 12 bases between the two germline ends. Germline V gene lookup returns CDR1 MGHRA and CDR2 YSYEKL. This CDR3 has 14 amino acids. CDR3 nucleotide sequence: TGCGCCAGCAGCCTCATTTCCGGAGCCTACGAGCAGTACCTC. This sequence encodes CASSLISGAYEQYL.

This chain joins TRBV6-1 and TRBJ1-6; 9 nucleotides agree with TRBD1. V trimming: 4 bases; J trimming: 9 bases; junction bases outside the gene matches: 7. Per germline, CDR1 MNHNS and CDR2 SASEGT. The CDR3 has 15 residues. The DNA of the CDR3 is TGTGCCAGCAGTGTACCGGGACAGGGTACTTCACCCCTCCACTTT. It yields the protein CASSVPGQGTSPLHF.

V usage is TRBV25-1 and J usage is TRBJ2-3, with 11 bases identical to TRBD1. V lost 6 bases to trimming and J lost 3 bases; unmatched junction nucleotides: 14. Germline V gene lookup returns CDR1 MGHDK and CDR2 SYGVNS. The CDR3 has 18 residues. The CDR3 loop is CASSLMAGWDRGTDTQYF. The CDR3 coding sequence is TGTGCCAGCAGCTTAATGGCCGGCTGGGACAGGGGGACAGATACGCAGTATTTT.

J is TRBJ2-6 and V is TRBV6-5; no clear D gene. Between the trimmed V and J ends, which lost 8 bases and 0 bases, there was a span of 8 bases. CDR3 length equals 14 residues. Germline assignment: CDR1 MNHEY and CDR2 SVGAGI. The CDR3 sequence is CASGLDSGANVLTF. The CDR3 nucleotides are TGTGCCAGCGGCCTAGACTCTGGGGCCAACGTCCTGACTTTC.

There are a few counts of this clonotype. The chain combines TRBV4-1 with TRBJ2-2; D gene unclear. Trimming stripped 4 bases from V and 2 bases from J, with 14 bases between. This CDR3 contains 16 residues. CDR1 is MGHRA, CDR2 YSYEKL, per germline. CDR3 sequence: CASSLRFRSNTGELFF. In nucleotides, the CDR3 is TGCGCCAGCAGCCTCCGATTCCGGAGCAACACCGGGGAGCTGTTTTTT.